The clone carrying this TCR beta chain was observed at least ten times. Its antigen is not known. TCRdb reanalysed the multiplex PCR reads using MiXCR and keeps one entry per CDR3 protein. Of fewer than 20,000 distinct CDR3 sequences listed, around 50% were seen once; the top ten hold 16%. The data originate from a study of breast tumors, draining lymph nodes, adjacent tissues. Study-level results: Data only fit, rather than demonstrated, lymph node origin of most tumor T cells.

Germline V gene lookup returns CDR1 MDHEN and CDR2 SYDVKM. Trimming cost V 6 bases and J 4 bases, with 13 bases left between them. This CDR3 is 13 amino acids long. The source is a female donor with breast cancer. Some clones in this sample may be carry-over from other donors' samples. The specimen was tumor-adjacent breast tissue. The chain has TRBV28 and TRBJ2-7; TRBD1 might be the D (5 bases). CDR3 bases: TGTGCCAGCAGCCCTGACAGCTTTTACGAGCAGTACTTC. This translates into CASSPDSFYEQYF.